These T cell receptor beta chains were read from a single sample in a study of shared clonotypes between healthy human individuals. Profiling relied on immunoSEQ multiplex PCR, and the TCRdb table lists in-frame clones only, not all of them. Of approximately 500,000 clones listed, 81% are singletons. Sequenced material: PBMCs. These receptors all come from a woman aged 40 to 50 in good health. Some clones in this sample may be carry-over from other donors' samples. The CDR3 runs from the conserved cysteine through the conserved F or W. The D gene is left open where the match is weak. The size of a clone is reported for some rows only, either as once, few or many, or as a class for expanded clones.

>TRBV11-2|.|15|TRBD2|TRBJ2-7
CASSRGPGLSYEQYF
TGTGCCAGCAGCAGGGGACCGGGACTATCCTACGAGCAGTACTTC
>TRBV30|.|13|.|TRBJ1-3
CAWSVANGNTIYF
TGTGCCTGGAGTGTAGCTAATGGAAACACCATATATTTT
>TRBV25-1|.|13|TRBD1|TRBJ2-1
CASSGGQYNEQFF
TGTGCCAGCAGTGGGGGACAGTACAATGAGCAGTTCTTC
>TRBV5-1|.|19|.|TRBJ1-4
CASSFSGPLSPSTWEKLFF
TGCGCCAGCAGCTTTTCGGGCCCTTTGTCTCCTTCCACATGGGAAAAACTGTTTTTT
>TRBV2|.|15|.|TRBJ1-2
CASSPRDTGARGYTF
TGTGCCAGCAGCCCTCGTGACACCGGGGCGCGAGGCTACACCTTC
>TRBV27|.|16|TRBD2|TRBJ2-5
CASSLSIAGALETQYF
TGTGCCAGCAGTTTATCGATAGCGGGAGCCTTGGAGACCCAGTACTTC
>TRBV13|.|12|.|TRBJ2-1
CASSFLVGEQFF
TGTGCCAGCAGCTTCCTGGTGGGTGAGCAGTTCTTC
>TRBV4-1|.|20|TRBD1|TRBJ1-2
CASSREPVDRGRGRAYGYTF
TGCGCCAGCAGCCGCGAACCAGTCGACAGGGGGCGAGGGAGGGCATATGGCTACACCTTC
>TRBV5-1|.|14|TRBD1|TRBJ1-2
CASSETGGTYGYTF
TGCGCCAGCAGCGAGACAGGGGGAACCTATGGCTACACCTTC
>TRBV28|.|15|TRBD1|TRBJ1-1
CASRRNRGQGTEAFF
TGTGCCAGCAGAAGGAACAGGGGGCAAGGGACTGAAGCTTTCTTT
>TRBV5-6|.|15|TRBD2|TRBJ2-5
CASSTAGGIQETQYF
TGTGCCAGCAGCACAGCGGGAGGGATACAAGAGACCCAGTACTTC
>TRBV7-2|.|15|TRBD2|TRBJ2-1
CASSLRTSDYNEQFF
TGTGCCAGCAGCTTACGGACTAGCGACTACAATGAGCAGTTCTTC
>TRBV9|.|16|.|TRBJ2-2
CASSVGRDPNTGELFF
TGTGCCAGCAGCGTAGGGAGGGACCCGAACACCGGGGAGCTGTTTTTT
>TRBV7-6|many|14|TRBD2|TRBJ2-7
CASSRAGEYYEQYF
TGTGCCAGCAGCCGAGCGGGGGAATACTACGAGCAGTACTTC
>TRBV6-6|.|13|.|TRBJ1-1
CASSPKENTEAFF
TGCGCCAGCAGTCCCAAGGAGAACACTGAAGCTTTCTTT
>TRBV6-4|.|15|.|TRBJ2-1
CASSDSGGQPNEQFF
TGTGCCAGCAGTGACTCGGGGGGCCAACCCAATGAGCAGTTCTTC
>TRBV14|.|15|.|TRBJ2-7
CASSHLGGENYEQYF
TGTGCCAGCAGCCATCTTGGGGGCGAGAATTACGAGCAGTACTTC
>TRBV7-2|.|14|TRBD1|TRBJ2-7
CASSLTTGAHEQYF
TGTGCCAGCAGCTTAACAACAGGGGCCCACGAGCAGTACTTC
>TRBV15|.|15|.|TRBJ2-5
CATSPSIAVGETQYF
TGTGCCACCAGCCCTTCAATTGCGGTTGGGGAGACCCAGTACTTC
>TRBV28|few|17|.|TRBJ1-4
CASSSLAERAINEKLFF
TGTGCCAGCAGCTCCCTTGCGGAGCGGGCCATTAATGAAAAACTGTTTTTT
>TRBV28|.|13|.|TRBJ1-2
CASSLGQIYGYTF
TGTGCCAGCAGCTTAGGACAGATCTATGGCTACACCTTC
>TRBV4-2|.|14|TRBD2|TRBJ2-1
CASSPRTRLGEQFF
TGTGCCAGCAGCCCCCGGACTAGATTAGGTGAGCAGTTCTTC
>TRBV11-2|.|13|.|TRBJ2-7
CASSLQDLYEQYF
TGTGCCAGCAGCCTTCAGGACCTTTACGAGCAGTACTTC
>TRBV5-1|.|16|TRBD1|TRBJ1-2
CASSLAPPTGGDGYTF
TGCGCCAGCAGCTTGGCCCCACCGACAGGGGGCGACGGCTACACCTTC
>TRBV2|.|12|.|TRBJ2-5
CASSPPLWAQYF
TGTGCCAGCAGTCCCCCCCTTTGGGCCCAGTACTTC
>TRBV7-3|.|11|.|TRBJ2-5
CASSSGETQYF
TGTGCCAGCAGCTCTGGGGAGACCCAGTACTTC
>TRBV10-3|many|16|TRBD2|TRBJ2-1
CAIRGGTSGRNNEQFF
TGTGCCATCAGGGGGGGGACTAGCGGGAGGAACAATGAGCAGTTCTTC
>TRBV18|.|17|TRBD1|TRBJ1-4
CASRPGQGGGNDEKLFF
TGTGCCAGCCGGCCGGGACAGGGCGGAGGAAACGATGAAAAACTGTTTTTT
>TRBV2|.|13|TRBD1|TRBJ1-1
CASEETGAAEAFF
TGTGCCAGCGAGGAAACAGGGGCGGCCGAAGCTTTCTTT
>TRBV19|once|15|.|TRBJ1-3
CASSMYRGSGNTIYF
TGTGCCAGTAGTATGTATAGGGGCTCTGGAAACACCATATATTTT
>TRBV10-1|.|11|.|TRBJ2-1
CASGIANEQFF
TGCGCCAGCGGAATAGCAAATGAGCAGTTCTTC
>TRBV10-3|.|14|TRBD1|TRBJ2-5
CAISEGQGGQTQYF
TGTGCCATCAGTGAGGGACAGGGTGGACAGACCCAGTACTTC